This T cell receptor beta chain was sequenced during a study of T-cell memory formation after mild COVID-19. Across the whole study: TCR clustering was largely donor specific.

About this clonotype: Its antigen is not identified.

TCRdb processed the 5' RACE reads anew with MiXCR; each CDR3 protein has one entry. Of 150,000 to 200,000 distinct CDR3 sequences listed, roughly 10% were seen once; the top ten hold approximately 3.4%. Trimming took 6 bases from V and 10 from J; bases not matched to a gene: 14. The germline gives CDR1 SEHNR, CDR2 FQNEAQ (reference sequence). The CDR3 has 14 residues. Study-level results: Researchers report contracting CD4+ clones mostly in CM and EM, with CD8+ clones in EMRA. Day 15 to 85 contracting clones showed balanced CD4/CD8; later expanders leaned CD4+.

The sample was PBMCs or a T cell subset sorted from them (not recorded which). V is TRBV7-9 and J is TRBJ1-1; 7 nucleotides line up with TRBD1. The sequence was obtained from a young man who had mild COVID-19 (a few samples of this study predate the infection). Cell type and time point are not known. The chain's CDR3 is CASRLNHGTELAFF. CDR3 sequence (DNA): TGTGCCAGCAGACTCAATCACGGGACAGAATTAGCTTTCTTT.